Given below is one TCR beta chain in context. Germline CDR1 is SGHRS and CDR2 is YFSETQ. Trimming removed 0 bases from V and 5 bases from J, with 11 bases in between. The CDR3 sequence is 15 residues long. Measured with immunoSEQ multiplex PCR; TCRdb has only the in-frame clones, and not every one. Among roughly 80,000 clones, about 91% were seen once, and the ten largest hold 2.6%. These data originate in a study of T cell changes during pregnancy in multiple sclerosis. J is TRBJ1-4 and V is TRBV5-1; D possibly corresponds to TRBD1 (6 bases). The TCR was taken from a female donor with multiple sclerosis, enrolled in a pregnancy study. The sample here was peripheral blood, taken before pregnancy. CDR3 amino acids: CASSLGTDFNEKLFF. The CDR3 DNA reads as TGCGCCAGCAGCTTGGGGACAGACTTCAATGAAAAACTGTTTTTT.